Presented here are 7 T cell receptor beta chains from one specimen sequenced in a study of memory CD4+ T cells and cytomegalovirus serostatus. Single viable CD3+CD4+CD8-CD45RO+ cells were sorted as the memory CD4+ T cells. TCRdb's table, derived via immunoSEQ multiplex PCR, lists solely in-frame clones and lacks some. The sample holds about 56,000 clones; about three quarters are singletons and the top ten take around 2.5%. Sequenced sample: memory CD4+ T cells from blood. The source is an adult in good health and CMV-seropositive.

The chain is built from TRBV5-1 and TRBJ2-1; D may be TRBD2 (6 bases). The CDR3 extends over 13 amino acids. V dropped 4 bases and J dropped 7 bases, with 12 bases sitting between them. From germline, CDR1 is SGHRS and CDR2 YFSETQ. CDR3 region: CASSTVAENEQFF. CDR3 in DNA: TGCGCCAGCAGCACCGTAGCGGAGAATGAGCAGTTCTTC.

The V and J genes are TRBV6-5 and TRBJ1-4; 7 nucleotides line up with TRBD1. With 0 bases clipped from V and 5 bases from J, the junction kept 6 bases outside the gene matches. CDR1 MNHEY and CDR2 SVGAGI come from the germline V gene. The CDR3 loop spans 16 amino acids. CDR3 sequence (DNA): TGTGCCAGCAGTTACTCTACAGGGGCTGGAAATGAAAAACTGTTTTTT. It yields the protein CASSYSTGAGNEKLFF.

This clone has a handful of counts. The CDR3 DNA reads TGTGCCTGGGACCCAGGACAGGGGAACACCATATATTTT. It codes for CAWDPGQGNTIYF. The chain joins TRBV30 to TRBJ1-3, with 9 bases fitting TRBD1. Germline CDR1 GTSNPN, CDR2 SVGIG (reference sequence). The V segment lost 5 bases and the J segment 7 bases; nucleotides outside the gene matches: 6. The CDR3 sequence is 13 residues long.

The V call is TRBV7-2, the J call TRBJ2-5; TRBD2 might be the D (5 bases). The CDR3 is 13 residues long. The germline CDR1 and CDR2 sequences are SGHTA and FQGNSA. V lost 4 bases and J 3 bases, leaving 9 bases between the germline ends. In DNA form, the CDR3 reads TGTGCCAGCAGCTCGTACGGGGAAGAGACCCAGTACTTC. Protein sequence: CASSSYGEETQYF.

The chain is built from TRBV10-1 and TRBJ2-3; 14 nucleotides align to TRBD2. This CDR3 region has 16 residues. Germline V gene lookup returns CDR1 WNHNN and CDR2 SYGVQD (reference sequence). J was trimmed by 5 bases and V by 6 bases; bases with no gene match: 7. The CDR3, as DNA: TGCGCCAGCAGCCCGGGACTAGCGGGAGCAGGAGATACGCAGTATTTT. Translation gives CASSPGLAGAGDTQYF.

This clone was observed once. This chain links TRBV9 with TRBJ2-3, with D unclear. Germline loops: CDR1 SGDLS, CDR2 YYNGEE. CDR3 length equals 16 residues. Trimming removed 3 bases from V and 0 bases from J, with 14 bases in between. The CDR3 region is CASSATGWVSTDTQYF. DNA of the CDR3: TGTGCCAGCAGCGCAACGGGCTGGGTTAGCACAGATACGCAGTATTTT.

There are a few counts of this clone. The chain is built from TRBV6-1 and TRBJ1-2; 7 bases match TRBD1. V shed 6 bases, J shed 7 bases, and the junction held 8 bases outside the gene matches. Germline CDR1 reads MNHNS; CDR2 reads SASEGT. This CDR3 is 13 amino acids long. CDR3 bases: TGTGCCAGCAGAAGCGACAGGGCTCGTGGCTACACCTTC. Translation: CASRSDRARGYTF.